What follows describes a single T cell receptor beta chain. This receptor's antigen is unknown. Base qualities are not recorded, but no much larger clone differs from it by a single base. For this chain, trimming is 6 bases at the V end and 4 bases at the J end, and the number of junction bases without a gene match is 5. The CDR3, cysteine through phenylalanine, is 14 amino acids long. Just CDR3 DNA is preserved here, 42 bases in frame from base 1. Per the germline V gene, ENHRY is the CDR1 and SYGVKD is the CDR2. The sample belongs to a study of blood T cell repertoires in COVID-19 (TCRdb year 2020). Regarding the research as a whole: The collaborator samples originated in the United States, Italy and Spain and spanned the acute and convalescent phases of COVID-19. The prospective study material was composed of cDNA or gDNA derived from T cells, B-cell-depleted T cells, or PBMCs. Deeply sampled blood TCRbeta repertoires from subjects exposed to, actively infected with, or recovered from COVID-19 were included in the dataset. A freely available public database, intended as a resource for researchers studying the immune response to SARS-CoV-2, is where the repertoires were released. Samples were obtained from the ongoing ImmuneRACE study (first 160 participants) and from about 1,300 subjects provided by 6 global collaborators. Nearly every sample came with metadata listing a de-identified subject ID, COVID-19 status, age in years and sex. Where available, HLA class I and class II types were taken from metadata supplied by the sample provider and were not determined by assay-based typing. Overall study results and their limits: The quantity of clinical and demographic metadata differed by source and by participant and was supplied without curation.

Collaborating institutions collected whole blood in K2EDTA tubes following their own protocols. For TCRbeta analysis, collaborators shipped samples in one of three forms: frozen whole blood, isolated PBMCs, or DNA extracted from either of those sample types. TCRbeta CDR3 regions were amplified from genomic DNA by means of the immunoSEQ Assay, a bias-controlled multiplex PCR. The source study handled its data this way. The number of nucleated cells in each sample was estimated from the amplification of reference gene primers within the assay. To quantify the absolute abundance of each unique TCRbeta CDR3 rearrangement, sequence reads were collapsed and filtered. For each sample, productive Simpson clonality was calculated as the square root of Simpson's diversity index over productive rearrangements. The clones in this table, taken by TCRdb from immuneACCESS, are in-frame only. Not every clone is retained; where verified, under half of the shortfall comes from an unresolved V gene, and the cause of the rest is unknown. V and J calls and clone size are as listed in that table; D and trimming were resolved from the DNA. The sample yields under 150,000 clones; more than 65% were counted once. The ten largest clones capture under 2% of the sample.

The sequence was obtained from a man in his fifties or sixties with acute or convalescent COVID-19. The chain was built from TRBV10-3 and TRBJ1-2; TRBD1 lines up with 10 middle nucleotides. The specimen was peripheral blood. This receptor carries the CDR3 CAIRSDRGPYGYTF. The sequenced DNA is TGTGCCATCAGAAGCGACAGGGGGCCCTATGGCTACACCTTC.